This TCR beta chain was identified during a study of blood T cells in healthy people across ages. The germline CDR1 and CDR2 sequences are SEHNR and FQNEAQ (reference sequence). This CDR3 region has 15 residues. This clonotype was counted between two and nine times. Through a sample-barcoded 5' primer and a J-beta primer mix, a second PCR was run for roughly 6 to 12 cycles. Every sample returned 2.5 million or more CDR3-containing paired-end reads. TCRdb re-derived calls from the 5' RACE reads in MiXCR, one entry per CDR3 protein. The sample gives 750,000 or so distinct CDR3 sequences, around 25% of which show up once; 9.4% is in the top ten. The sample was also linked to a second study, of T cells of mothers and their children.

The TCR comes from a boy younger than 18 in good health. The specimen sequenced was blood. This chain joins TRBV7-9 and TRBJ2-5; TRBD1 is a possible D gene (6 bases). The DNA end is a closer match to TRBJ2-1, so the J assignment may be wrong. The CDR3 sequence: CASSLALGDTNEQFF. For the CDR3, the DNA is TGTGCCAGCAGCTTAGCGCTCGGGGACACCAATGAGCAGTTCTTC.